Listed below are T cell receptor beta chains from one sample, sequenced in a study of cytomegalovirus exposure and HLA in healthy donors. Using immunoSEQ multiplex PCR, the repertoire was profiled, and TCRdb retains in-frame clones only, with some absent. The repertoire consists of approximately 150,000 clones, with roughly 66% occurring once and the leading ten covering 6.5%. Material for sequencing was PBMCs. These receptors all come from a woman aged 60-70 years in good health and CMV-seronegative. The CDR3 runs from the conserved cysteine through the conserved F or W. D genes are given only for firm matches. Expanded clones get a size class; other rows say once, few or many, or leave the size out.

TGTGCCAGCCAGGCCCGGGACAGCCGCCACACTGAAGCTTTCTTT | CASQARDSRHTEAFF | TRBJ1-1 | TRBD1 | . | TRBV6-1
TGTGCCAGCAGTGTTTCTAGCGGGGCGGTCGGCGAGCAGTTCTTC | CASSVSSGAVGEQFF | TRBJ2-1 | TRBD2 | once | TRBV2
TGTGCCAGCAGTTTAAGGTTAGCGGGAGGCTCCAATATTCAGTACTTC | CASSLRLAGGSNIQYF | TRBJ2-4 | TRBD2 | . | TRBV27
TGTGCCAGCAGCAAAGCCCCTAGCGGGAGGCACGGATCCTACGAGCAGTACTTC | CASSKAPSGRHGSYEQYF | TRBJ2-7 | . | . | TRBV21-1
TGTGCCAGCAGTGGACTCTACAATGAGCAGTTCTTC | CASSGLYNEQFF | TRBJ2-1 | . | . | TRBV6-1
TGTGCCAGCAGTTTCCGACTAGCGGCCGAGCAGTACTTC | CASSFRLAAEQYF | TRBJ2-7 | TRBD2 | few | TRBV6-5
TGTGCCAGCAGTGGACCGGGACAGCTAGGCTCTGGAAACACCATATATTTT | CASSGPGQLGSGNTIYF | TRBJ1-3 | TRBD1 | . | TRBV2
TGTGCCAGCAGCGCCGGGACAGGGCTATATAGCAATCAGCCCCAGCATTTT | CASSAGTGLYSNQPQHF | TRBJ1-5 | TRBD1 | . | TRBV7-2
TGTGCCAGCAGCCGAATCGGGGAGCAGTTCTTC | CASSRIGEQFF | TRBJ2-1 | . | once | TRBV7-2
TGTGCCAGCAGTCCGACAAGTAGCTCCTACAATGAGCAGTTCTTC | CASSPTSSSYNEQFF | TRBJ2-1 | . | few | TRBV5-4
TGTGCCAGCAGCCCTAGCGGAGGGAACACTGAAGCTTTCTTT | CASSPSGGNTEAFF | TRBJ1-1 | . | . | TRBV11-1
TGCGCCAGCAGCTTGAACGTCGGGGAGAGCGAGACCCAGTACTTC | CASSLNVGESETQYF | TRBJ2-5 | . | . | TRBV5-1
TGTGCCAGCGCGGAGGTAGCGGGGCGCGAGCAGTACTTC | CASAEVAGREQYF | TRBJ2-7 | TRBD2 | . | TRBV2
TGTGCCAGCAGGACCACAGGGGCTGGGGCCAACGTCCTGACTTTC | CASRTTGAGANVLTF | TRBJ2-6 | TRBD1 | . | TRBV6-5
TGTGCCAGCAGCTTAGAGGCTAGTTTGACCGGGGAGCTGTTTTTT | CASSLEASLTGELFF | TRBJ2-2 | . | . | TRBV7-3
TGTGCCAGCAGCTTGGGGGGTGGGACTAGCGGCACAGATACGCAGTATTTT | CASSLGGGTSGTDTQYF | TRBJ2-3 | TRBD2 | once | TRBV7-3
TGTGCCATCAGTGAATTTCGTGAGCAGTTCTTC | CAISEFREQFF | TRBJ2-1 | . | . | TRBV10-3
TGTGCCAGCAGCTTAGGCCCCGGGAGTGAGACCCAGTACTTC | CASSLGPGSETQYF | TRBJ2-5 | . | . | TRBV7-6